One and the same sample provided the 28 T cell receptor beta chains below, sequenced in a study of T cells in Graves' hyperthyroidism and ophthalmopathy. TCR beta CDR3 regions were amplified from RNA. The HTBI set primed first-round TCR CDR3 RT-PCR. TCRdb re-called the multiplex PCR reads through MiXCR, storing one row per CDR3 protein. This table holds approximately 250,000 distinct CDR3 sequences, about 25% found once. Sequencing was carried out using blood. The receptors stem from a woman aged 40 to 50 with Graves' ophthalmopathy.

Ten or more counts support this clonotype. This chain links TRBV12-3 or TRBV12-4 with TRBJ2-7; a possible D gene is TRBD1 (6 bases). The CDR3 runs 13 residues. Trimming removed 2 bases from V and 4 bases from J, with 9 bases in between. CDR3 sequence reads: CASSLTGQYEQYF. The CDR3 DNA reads TGTGCCAGCAGTTTAACAGGGCAGTACGAGCAGTACTTC.

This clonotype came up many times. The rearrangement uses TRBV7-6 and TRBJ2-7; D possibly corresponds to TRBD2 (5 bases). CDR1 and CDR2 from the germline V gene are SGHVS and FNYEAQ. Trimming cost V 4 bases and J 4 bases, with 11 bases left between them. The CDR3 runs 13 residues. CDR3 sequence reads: CASSSPRAYEQYF. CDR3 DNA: TGTGCCAGCAGCTCCCCGAGGGCTTACGAGCAGTACTTC.

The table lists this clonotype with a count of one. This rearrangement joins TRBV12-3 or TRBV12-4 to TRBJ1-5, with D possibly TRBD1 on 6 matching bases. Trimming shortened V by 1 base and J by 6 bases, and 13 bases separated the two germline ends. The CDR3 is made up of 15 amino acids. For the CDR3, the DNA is TGTGCCAGCAGTTTAGGTCAGCAGGGGAGTCAGCCCCAGCATTTT. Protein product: CASSLGQQGSQPQHF.

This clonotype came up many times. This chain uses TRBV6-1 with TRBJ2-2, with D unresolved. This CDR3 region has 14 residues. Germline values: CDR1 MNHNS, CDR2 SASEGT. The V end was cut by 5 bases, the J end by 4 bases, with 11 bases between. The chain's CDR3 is CASSPGPSTGELFF. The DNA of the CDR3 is TGTGCCAGCAGTCCTGGACCATCCACCGGGGAGCTGTTTTTT.

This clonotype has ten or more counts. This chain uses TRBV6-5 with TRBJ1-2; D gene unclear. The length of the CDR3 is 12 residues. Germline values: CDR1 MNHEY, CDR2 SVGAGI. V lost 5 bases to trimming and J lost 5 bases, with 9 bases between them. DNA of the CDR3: TGTGCCAGCAGTCCCGGACCGTATGGCTACACCTTC. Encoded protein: CASSPGPYGYTF.

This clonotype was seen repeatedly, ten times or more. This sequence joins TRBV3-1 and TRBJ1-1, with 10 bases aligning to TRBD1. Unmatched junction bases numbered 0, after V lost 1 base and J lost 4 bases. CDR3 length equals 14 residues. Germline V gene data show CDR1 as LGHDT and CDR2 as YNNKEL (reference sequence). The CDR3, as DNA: TGTGCCAGCAGCCAAGGGACAGGGGGCACTGAAGCTTTCTTT. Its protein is CASSQGTGGTEAFF. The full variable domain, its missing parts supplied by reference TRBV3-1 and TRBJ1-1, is DTAVSQTPKYLVTQMGNDKSIKCEQNLGHDTMYWYKQDSKKFLKIMFSYNNKELIINETVPNRFSPKSPDKAHLNLHINSLELGDSAVYFCASSQGTGGTEAFFGQGTRLTVV.

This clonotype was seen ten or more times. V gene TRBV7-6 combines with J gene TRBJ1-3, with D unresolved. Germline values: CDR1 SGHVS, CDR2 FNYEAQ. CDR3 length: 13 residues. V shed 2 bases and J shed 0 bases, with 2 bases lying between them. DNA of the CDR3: TGTGCCAGCAGCTTACACTCTGGAAACACCATATATTTT. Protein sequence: CASSLHSGNTIYF.

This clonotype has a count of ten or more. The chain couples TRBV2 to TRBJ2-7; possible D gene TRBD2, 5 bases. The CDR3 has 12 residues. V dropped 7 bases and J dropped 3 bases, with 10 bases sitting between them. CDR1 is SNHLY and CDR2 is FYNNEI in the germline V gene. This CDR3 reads CASNAGSYEQYF. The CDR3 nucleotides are TGTGCCAGCAATGCTGGGAGCTACGAGCAGTACTTC.

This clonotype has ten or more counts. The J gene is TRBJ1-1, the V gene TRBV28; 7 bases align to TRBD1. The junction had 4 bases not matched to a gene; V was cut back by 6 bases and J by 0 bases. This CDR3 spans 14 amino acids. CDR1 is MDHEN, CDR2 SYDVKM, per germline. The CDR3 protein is CASSSGQLNTEAFF. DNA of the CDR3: TGTGCCAGCAGCTCGGGACAGCTGAACACTGAAGCTTTCTTT.

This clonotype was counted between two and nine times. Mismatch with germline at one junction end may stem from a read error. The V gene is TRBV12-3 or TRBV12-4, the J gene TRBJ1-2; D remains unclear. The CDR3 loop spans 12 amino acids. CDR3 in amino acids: CASTLDNYGYIF. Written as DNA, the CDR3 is TGTGCCAGCACTTTGGATAACTATGGCTACATCTTC.

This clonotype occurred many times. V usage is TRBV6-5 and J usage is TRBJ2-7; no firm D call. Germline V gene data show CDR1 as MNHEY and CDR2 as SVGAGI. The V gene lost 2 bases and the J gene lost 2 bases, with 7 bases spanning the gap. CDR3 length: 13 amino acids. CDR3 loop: CASSYGLTYEQYF. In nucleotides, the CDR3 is TGTGCCAGCAGTTACGGCCTAACCTACGAGCAGTACTTC.

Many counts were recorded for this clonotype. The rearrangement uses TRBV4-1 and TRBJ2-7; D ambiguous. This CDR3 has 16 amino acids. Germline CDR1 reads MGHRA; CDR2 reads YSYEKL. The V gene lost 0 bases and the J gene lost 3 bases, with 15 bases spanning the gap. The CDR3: CASSQDPPGRGYEQYF. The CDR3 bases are TGCGCCAGCAGCCAAGATCCCCCGGGCCGCGGCTACGAGCAGTACTTC.

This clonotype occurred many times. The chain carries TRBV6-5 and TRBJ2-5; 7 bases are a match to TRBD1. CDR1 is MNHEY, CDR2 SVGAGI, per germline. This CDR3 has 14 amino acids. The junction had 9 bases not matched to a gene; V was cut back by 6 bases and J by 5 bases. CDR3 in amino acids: CASSLGGISETQYF. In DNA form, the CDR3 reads TGTGCCAGCAGCCTAGGGGGCATAAGCGAGACCCAGTACTTC.

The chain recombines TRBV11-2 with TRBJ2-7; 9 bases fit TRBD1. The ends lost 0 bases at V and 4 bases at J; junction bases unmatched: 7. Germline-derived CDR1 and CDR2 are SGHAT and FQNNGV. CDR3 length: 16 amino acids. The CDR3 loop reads CASSLDHGTGRYEQYF. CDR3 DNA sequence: TGTGCCAGCAGCTTAGATCATGGGACAGGGAGGTACGAGCAGTACTTC.

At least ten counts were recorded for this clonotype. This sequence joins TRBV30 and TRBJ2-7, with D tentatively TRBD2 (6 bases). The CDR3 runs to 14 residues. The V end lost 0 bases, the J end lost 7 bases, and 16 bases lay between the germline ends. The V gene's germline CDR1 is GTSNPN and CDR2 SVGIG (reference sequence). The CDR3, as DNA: TGTGCCTGGAGTGTAGGAGGGAGTATGAGGGAGCAGTACTTC. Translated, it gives CAWSVGGSMREQYF.

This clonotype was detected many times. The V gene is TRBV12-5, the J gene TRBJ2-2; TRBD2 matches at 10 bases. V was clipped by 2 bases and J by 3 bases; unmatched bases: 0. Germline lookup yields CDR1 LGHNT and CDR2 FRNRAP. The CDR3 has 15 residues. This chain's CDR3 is CASGLLAGDTGELFF. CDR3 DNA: TGTGCTAGTGGTTTGCTAGCGGGAGACACCGGGGAGCTGTTTTTT.

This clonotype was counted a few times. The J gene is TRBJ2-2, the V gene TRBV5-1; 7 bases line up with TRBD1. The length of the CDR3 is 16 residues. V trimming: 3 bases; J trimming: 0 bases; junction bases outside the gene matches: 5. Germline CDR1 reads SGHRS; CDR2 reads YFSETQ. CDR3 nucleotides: TGCGCCAGCAGCTCGCAGACAGGGACGAACACCGGGGAGCTGTTTTTT. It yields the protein CASSSQTGTNTGELFF.

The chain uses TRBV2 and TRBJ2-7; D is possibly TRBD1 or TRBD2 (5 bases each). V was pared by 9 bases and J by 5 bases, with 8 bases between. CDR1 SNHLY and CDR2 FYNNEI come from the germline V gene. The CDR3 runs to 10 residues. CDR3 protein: CASGGDEQYF. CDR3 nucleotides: TGTGCCAGTGGGGGTGACGAGCAGTACTTC.

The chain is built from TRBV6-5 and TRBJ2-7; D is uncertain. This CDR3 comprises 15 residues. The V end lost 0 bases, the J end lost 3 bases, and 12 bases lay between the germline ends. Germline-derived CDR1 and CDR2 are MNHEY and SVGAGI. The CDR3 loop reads CASSYSREADYEQYF. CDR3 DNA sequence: TGTGCCAGCAGTTACTCGAGAGAGGCCGACTACGAGCAGTACTTC.

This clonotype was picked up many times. CDR3 coding DNA: TGTGCCAGTAGTATGCTGACCGTCTCTGGAAACACCATATATTTT. Its translation: CASSMLTVSGNTIYF. The V gene is TRBV19, the J gene TRBJ1-3; D unclear. The V end lost 3 bases, the J end lost 0 bases, and 9 bases lay between the germline ends. Germline V CDR1 and CDR2: LNHDA, SQIVND (reference sequence). This CDR3 spans 15 amino acids.

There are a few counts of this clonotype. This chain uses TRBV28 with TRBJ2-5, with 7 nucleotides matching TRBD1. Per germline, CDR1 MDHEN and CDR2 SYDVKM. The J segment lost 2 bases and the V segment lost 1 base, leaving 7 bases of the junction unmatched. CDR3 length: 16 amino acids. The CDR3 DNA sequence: TGTGCCAGCAGTTTATCAGGGATCAGGGGGCAAGAGACCCAGTACTTC. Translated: CASSLSGIRGQETQYF. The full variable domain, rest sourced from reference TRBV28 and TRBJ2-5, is DVKVTQSSRYLVKRTGEKVFLECVQDMDHENMFWYRQDPGLGLRLIYFSYDVKMKEKGDIPEGYSVSREKKERFSLILESASTNQTSMYLCASSLSGIRGQETQYFGPGTRLLVL.

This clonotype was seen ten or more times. In DNA form, the CDR3 reads TGTGCCTGGAGTGATCCGGGGGAGCAGTACTTC. Its translation: CAWSDPGEQYF. The chain has TRBV30 and TRBJ2-7; possibly TRBD2 for D (5 bases). V dropped 1 base and J dropped 7 bases, with 8 bases sitting between them. The germline V gene encodes CDR1 GTSNPN and CDR2 SVGIG (reference sequence). The CDR3 extends over 11 amino acids.

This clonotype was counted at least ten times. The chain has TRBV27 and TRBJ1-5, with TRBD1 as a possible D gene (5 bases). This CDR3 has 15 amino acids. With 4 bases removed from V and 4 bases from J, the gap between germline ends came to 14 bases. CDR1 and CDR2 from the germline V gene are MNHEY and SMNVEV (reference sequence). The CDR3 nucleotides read TGTGCCAGCAGTTCCCGGGACGGGCAGAATCAGCCCCAGCATTTT. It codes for CASSSRDGQNQPQHF.

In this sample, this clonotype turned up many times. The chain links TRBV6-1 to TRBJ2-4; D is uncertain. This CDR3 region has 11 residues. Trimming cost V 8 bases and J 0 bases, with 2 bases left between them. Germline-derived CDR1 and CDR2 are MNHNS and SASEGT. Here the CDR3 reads CASLAKNIQYF. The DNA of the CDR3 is TGTGCCAGCCTAGCCAAAAACATTCAGTACTTC.

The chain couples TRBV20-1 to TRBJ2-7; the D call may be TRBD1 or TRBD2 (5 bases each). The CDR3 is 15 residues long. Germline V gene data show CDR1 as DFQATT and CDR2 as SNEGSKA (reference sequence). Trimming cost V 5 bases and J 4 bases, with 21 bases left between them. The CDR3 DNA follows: TGCAGTGCTTTAGACCCCGGGACCTCGACTTACGAGCAGTACTTC. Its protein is CSALDPGTSTYEQYF.

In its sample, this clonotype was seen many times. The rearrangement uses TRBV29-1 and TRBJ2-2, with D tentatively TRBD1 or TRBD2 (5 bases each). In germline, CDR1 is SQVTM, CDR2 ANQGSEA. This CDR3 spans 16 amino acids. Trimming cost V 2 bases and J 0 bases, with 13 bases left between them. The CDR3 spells CSVEIVGTANTGELFF. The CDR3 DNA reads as TGCAGCGTTGAAATTGTGGGGACGGCGAACACCGGGGAGCTGTTTTTT.

The CDR3 DNA reads TGTGCCAGCAGCTTATACAGGGTCCACGAGCAGTACTTC. It encodes CASSLYRVHEQYF. This chain connects TRBV7-8 to TRBJ2-7, with D possibly being TRBD1 (6 bases). V lost 2 bases to trimming and J lost 5 bases, with 10 bases between them. This CDR3 has 13 residues. Germline V gene data show CDR1 as SGHVS and CDR2 as FQNEAQ.

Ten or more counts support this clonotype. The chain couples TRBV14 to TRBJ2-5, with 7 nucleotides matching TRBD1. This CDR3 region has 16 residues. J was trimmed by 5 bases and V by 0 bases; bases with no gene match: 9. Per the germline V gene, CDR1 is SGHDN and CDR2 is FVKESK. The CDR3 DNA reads TGTGCCAGCAGCCAAGATGAAGGGGGCTTTCGGGAGACCCAGTACTTC. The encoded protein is CASSQDEGGFRETQYF.